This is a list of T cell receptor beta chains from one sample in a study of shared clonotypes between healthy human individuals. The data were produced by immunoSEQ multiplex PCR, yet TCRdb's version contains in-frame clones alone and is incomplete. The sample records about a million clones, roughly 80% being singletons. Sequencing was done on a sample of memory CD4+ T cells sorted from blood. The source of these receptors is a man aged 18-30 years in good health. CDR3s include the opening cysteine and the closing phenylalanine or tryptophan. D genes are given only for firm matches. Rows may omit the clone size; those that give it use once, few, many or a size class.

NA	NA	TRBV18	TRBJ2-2	CASSPRRLANTGELFF	TGTGCCAGCTCACCACGGCGGCTGGCGAACACCGGGGAGCTGTTTTTT
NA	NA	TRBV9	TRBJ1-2	CASSVGWTSNYGYTF	TGTGCCAGCAGCGTAGGGTGGACATCTAACTATGGCTACACCTTC
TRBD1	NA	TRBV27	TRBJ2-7	CASSPVDRVYEQYF	TGTGCCAGCAGTCCCGTAGACAGGGTCTACGAGCAGTACTTC
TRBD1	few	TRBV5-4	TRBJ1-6	CASSPDRVTNSPLHF	TGTGCCAGCAGCCCGGACAGGGTGACCAATTCACCCCTCCACTTT
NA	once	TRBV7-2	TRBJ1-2	CASDTPEGRKNYGYTF	TGTGCCAGCGATACACCAGAAGGGCGAAAGAACTATGGCTACACCTTC
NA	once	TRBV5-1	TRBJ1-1	CASSVRDGNTEAFF	TGCGCCAGCAGCGTCCGGGACGGAAACACTGAAGCTTTCTTT
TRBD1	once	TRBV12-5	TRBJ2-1	CASAPRGGQGSYNEQFF	TGTGCTAGTGCCCCGCGTGGAGGACAGGGCTCCTACAATGAGCAGTTCTTC
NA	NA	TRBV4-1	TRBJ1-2	CASSPSGGSYGYTF	TGCGCCAGCAGCCCTTCGGGGGGGAGCTATGGCTACACCTTC
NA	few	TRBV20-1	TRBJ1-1	CTPPEAIEAFF	TGCACCCCTCCAGAGGCTATAGAAGCTTTCTTT
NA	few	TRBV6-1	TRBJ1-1	CASSEHGRTEAFF	TGTGCCAGCAGTGAACATGGGAGAACTGAAGCTTTCTTT
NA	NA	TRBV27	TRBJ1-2	CASSPSLQGSGYTF	TGTGCCAGCAGCCCCTCCCTCCAGGGTAGTGGCTACACCTTC
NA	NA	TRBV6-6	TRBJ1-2	CASSQPGHSNYGYTF	TGTGCCAGCAGTCAGCCGGGACACTCTAACTATGGCTACACCTTC
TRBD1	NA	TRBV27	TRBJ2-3	CASSPLLLTGQSTDTQYF	TGTGCCAGCAGTCCCCTCCTTTTGACGGGACAGAGCACAGATACGCAGTATTTT
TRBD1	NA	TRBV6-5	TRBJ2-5	CASRPTGPQETQYF	TGTGCCAGCCGACCGACAGGGCCCCAAGAGACCCAGTACTTC
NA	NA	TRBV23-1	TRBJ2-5	CASSQDQGLGETQYF	TGCGCCAGCAGTCAGGACCAGGGTTTGGGCGAGACCCAGTACTTC
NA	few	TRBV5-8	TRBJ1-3	CASSLAGRGAYTIYF	TGTGCCAGCAGCTTGGCAGGGAGAGGGGCGTACACCATATATTTT
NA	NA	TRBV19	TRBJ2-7	CASSIVGYSYEQYF	TGTGCCAGTAGTATAGTGGGATACTCCTACGAGCAGTACTTC
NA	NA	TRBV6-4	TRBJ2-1	CASSDNSGVVQFF	TGTGCCAGCAGTGACAATTCGGGAGTGGTTCAGTTCTTC
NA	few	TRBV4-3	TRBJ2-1	CASSQDYRDRRTIKSSYNEQFF	TGCGCCAGCAGCCAAGACTATAGAGACAGACGCACTATAAAGAGCTCCTACAATGAGCAGTTCTTC
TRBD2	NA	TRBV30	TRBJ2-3	CAWSVGLAGTDTQYF	TGTGCCTGGAGTGTAGGGCTAGCGGGCACAGATACGCAGTATTTT
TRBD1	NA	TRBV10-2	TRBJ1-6	CASSLQGANVSPLHF	TGCGCCAGCAGTCTACAGGGGGCAAATGTATCACCCCTCCACTTT
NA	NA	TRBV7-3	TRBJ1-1	CASGRGGDTEAFF	TGTGCCAGCGGCCGCGGAGGGGACACTGAAGCTTTCTTT
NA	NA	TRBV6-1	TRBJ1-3	CASSVSTGGSGNTIYF	TGTGCCAGCAGTGTCTCGACAGGAGGGTCTGGAAACACCATATATTTT
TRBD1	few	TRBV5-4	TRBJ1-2	CASSPPGQATNYGYTF	TGTGCCAGCAGCCCCCCGGGACAGGCCACTAACTATGGCTACACCTTC
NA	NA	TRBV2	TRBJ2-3	CANKRLSGAGDTQYF	TGTGCCAACAAAAGACTGTCAGGGGCAGGGGATACGCAGTATTTT
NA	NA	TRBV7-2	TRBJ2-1	CASSSTWGGEQFF	TGTGCCAGCAGCTCCACGTGGGGCGGTGAGCAGTTCTTC
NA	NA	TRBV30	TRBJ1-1	CARSQGQRYMNTEAFF	TGTGCCCGGAGCCAGGGGCAACGGTACATGAACACTGAAGCTTTCTTT
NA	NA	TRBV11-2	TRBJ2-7	CASSSQGMPSYEQYF	TGTGCCAGCAGCTCGCAGGGGATGCCCTCCTACGAGCAGTACTTC
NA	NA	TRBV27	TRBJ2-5	CASSLSGTQETQYF	TGTGCCAGCAGTTTATCCGGGACTCAAGAGACCCAGTACTTC
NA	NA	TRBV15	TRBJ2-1	CATSRDRSSYNEQFF	TGTGCCACCAGCAGAGATCGAAGCTCCTACAATGAGCAGTTCTTC
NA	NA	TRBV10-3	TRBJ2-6	CATKWGPSSGANVLTF	TGTGCCACGAAGTGGGGACCGAGCTCTGGGGCCAACGTCCTGACTTTC
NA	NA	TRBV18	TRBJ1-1	CASSPPSREMAEAFF	TGTGCCAGCTCACCACCGAGCAGGGAAATGGCTGAAGCTTTCTTT
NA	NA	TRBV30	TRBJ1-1	CAWSGRAEAFF	TGTGCCTGGAGTGGACGGGCAGAAGCTTTCTTT
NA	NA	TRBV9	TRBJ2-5	CASNRDRQETQYF	TGTGCCAGCAACAGGGACCGCCAAGAGACCCAGTACTTC
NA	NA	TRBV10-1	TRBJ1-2	CASSPDLSFGYTF	TGCGCCAGCAGTCCGGACCTCTCGTTTGGCTACACCTTC
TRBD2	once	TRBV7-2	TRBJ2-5	CASSFGGGGQETQYF	TGTGCCAGCAGCTTCGGCGGGGGGGGTCAAGAGACCCAGTACTTC
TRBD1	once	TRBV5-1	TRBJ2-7	CASSLTGAGEQYF	TGCGCCAGCAGCCTAACAGGGGCGGGCGAGCAGTACTTC
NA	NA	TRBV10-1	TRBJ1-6	CASSYSYNSPLHF	TGCGCCAGCTCTTATTCCTATAATTCACCCCTCCACTTT
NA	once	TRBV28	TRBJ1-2	CASRTAEQGYYGYTF	TGTGCCAGCAGAACAGCGGAACAGGGATACTATGGCTACACCTTC
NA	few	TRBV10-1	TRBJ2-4	CASSDEGRNIQYF	TGCGCCAGCAGTGATGAGGGGAGGAACATTCAGTACTTC
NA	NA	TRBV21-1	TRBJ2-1	CASTSGGAVVYEQFF	TGTGCCAGCACTAGCGGGGGGGCGGTGGTCTATGAGCAGTTCTTC
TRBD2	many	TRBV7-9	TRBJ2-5	CAIPVAGDSGTQYF	TGTGCCATCCCCGTAGCGGGAGATTCTGGGACCCAGTACTTC
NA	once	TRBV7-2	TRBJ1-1	CASSFRREAEAFF	TGTGCCAGCAGCTTTCGAAGGGAGGCTGAAGCTTTCTTT
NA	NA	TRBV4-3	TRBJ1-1	CASSQERGLGEAFF	TGCGCCAGCAGCCAAGAGAGGGGCCTCGGTGAAGCTTTCTTT
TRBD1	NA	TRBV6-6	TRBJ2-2	CASSPPGQKTGELFF	TGTGCCAGCAGTCCCCCGGGACAGAAAACAGGGGAGCTGTTTTTT
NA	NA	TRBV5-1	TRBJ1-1	CASSPTLGSEAFF	TGCGCCAGCAGCCCAACCCTGGGATCAGAAGCTTTCTTT
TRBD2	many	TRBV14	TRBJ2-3	CASSMGWRAGENSTDTQYF	TGTGCCAGCAGCATGGGGTGGCGAGCGGGGGAAAATAGCACAGATACGCAGTATTTT
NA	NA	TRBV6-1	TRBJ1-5	CASSVGSLSNQPQHF	TGTGCCAGCAGTGTAGGGTCCCTTAGCAATCAGCCCCAGCATTTT
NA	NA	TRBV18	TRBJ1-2	CASSPSPGGYTF	TGTGCCAGCTCACCAAGCCCGGGAGGCTACACCTTC